This T cell receptor (beta chain) comes out of a study of T-cell memory formation after mild COVID-19 (dated by TCRdb to about 2021). For the wider study: TCR sequence clusters from the two donors were found to be largely donor specific. T-cell clones expanding and contracting after mild COVID-19 in a couple of donors were tracked by longitudinal TCRalpha and TCRbeta repertoire sequencing. The cohort was made up of two young adult volunteers, one female and one male, who were previously healthy. General study outcomes and caveats: Only a couple of mild cases were covered in the study, and larger cohorts including severe cases with pre-infection samples were considered necessary. Contracting CD4+ clones were found mainly in CM and EM memory subsets, while CD8+ clones were enriched in EMRA. The second-wave clones that peaked on day 37 were not confirmed to be SARS-CoV-2 specific. Clones contracting from day 15 to 85 had balanced CD4/CD8 phenotypes, while a second wave expanding from day 15 to 37 was biased towards CD4+. Some responding clones were detected in pre-infection memory, which suggested that pre-existing cross-reactive memory T cells had joined the SARS-CoV-2 response.

The cysteine opens and the phenylalanine closes a CDR3 of 11 amino acids. Only the CDR3 DNA is retained, 33 bases long and in frame from the first base. The CDR1 and CDR2 encoded by the germline V gene are SNHLY and FYNNEI. Instrument used: Illumina NovaSeq 6000. Using 5'RACE with constant-segment primers, TCRalpha and TCRbeta cDNA libraries were constructed, with sample barcodes and unique molecular identifiers added in the process. Trizol reagent was used to extract RNA from every sample. Amplification of the libraries took two PCR steps, and the second step added a second sample barcode plus Illumina TruSeq adapters. Sequencing of the libraries was done on an Illumina NovaSeq, producing 2 x 150 bp paired-end reads. Per the source publication's procedure: Demultiplexing of reads and collapsing into UMI-guided consensus sequences were performed with migec v1.2.7. Using mixcr v2.1.11, the UMI consensuses were aligned to TRA and TRB V and J templates and assembled into clonotypes. A clonotype was counted as expanded or contracted only when both edgeR and NoisET called the clonotype significant, with the noise models trained on biological replicates. edgeR calls used a false discovery rate-adjusted p below 0.01 and a log2 fold-change threshold of 1. As an exploratory analysis of dynamics, max-normalized trajectories of the 1000 most abundant clonotypes were examined with PCA combined with hierarchical clustering. Each responding clone was given a CD4 or CD8 phenotype based on the CD4+ and CD8+ repertoires, which had been sequenced separately. The public reads were run again by TCRdb, first through fastp at Q25 and then through MiXCR, and only productive beta chains were kept. Each record represents a unique CDR3 protein, reported with the most common genes and DNA among its rows. What appears here as the V and J calls and clone size reflects TCRdb's work, not the paper's. The sample has about 160,000 distinct CDR3 sequences on record, about a third of them singletons. The top ten constitute more than 10% of the sample.

Remarks on this clonotype: There is no known antigen for this receptor. Base quality data are lacking; no much larger clone is found one base away.

Ficoll-Paque density gradient centrifugation was the method used to isolate PBMCs. The chain couples TRBV2 to TRBJ1-2, with the D gene not confidently named. What was sequenced was PBMCs or a T cell subset sorted from them (not recorded which). This sequence originates from an adult woman who had mild COVID-19 (a few samples of this study predate the infection). The sample titles of this study are shuffled in the database, so cell type and time point are left out; the donor was told from shared clones. The DNA is as follows: TGTGCGATCGAACCCAGCTATGGCTACACCTTC. Its protein reads: CAIEPSYGYTF.